This T cell receptor (beta chain) was sequenced during a study of shared clonotypes between healthy human individuals. CDR1 is SGHTA and CDR2 is FQGTGA in the germline V gene. CDR3 size: 15 residues. J gave up 7 bases and V 2 bases, and 8 bases lay outside the gene matches. Naivety among CD8 cells was defined by CD45RO negativity and positive CCR7 selection, thereby excluding terminally differentiated effector memory CD45RA+ cells. Sequenced by immunoSEQ multiplex PCR; TCRdb stores in-frame clones only, minus some. Here the sample spans about 2.1 million clones, 85% to 95% being singletons. Sequencing was done on a sample of naive CD8+ T cells from PBMCs. This clonotype was sampled from a man younger than 30 in good health. Some clones in this sample may be carry-over from other donors' samples. J is TRBJ2-1 and V is TRBV7-3, with 7 bases matching TRBD2. As DNA, the CDR3 is TGTGCCAGCAGCTTACTCGCGGGGGATCGGAATGAGCAGTTCTTC. The encoded protein is CASSLLAGDRNEQFF.